The 28 T cell receptor beta chains listed next were all sequenced from one sample in a study of OX40 agonist ivuxolimab in advanced cancers. Libraries were made using the immunoSEQ multiplex PCR assay. Imported from immuneACCESS, the table was reduced by TCRdb to in-frame sequences with V and J called. These copies leave out some clones; in studies compared against another copy, an unresolved V gene accounts for under half, and the cause of the remainder is not known. This sample holds 70,000 to 90,000 clones; roughly nine tenths were observed only once. Over 0.3% of the sample belongs to the ten largest clones. The sample in question was CD4+ or CD8+ T cells sorted from blood, obtained in a trial of the OX40 agonist ivuxolimab. Receptor source: an adult with an advanced solid tumor such as melanoma, head and neck, liver or kidney cancer.

J is TRBJ2-3 and V is TRBV7-9; 14 bases are shared with TRBD2. This CDR3 has 15 amino acids. Per the germline V gene, CDR1 is SEHNR and CDR2 is FQNEAQ (reference sequence). V lost 5 bases and J lost 4; bases outside the gene matches: 2. The CDR3: CASSPGLAGADTQYF. CDR3 sequence (DNA): TGTGCCAGCAGCCCGGGACTAGCGGGAGCAGATACGCAGTATTTT.

The chain employs TRBV5-1 and TRBJ2-2; D may match TRBD1 or TRBD2 (5 bases each). The ends were cut back, 4 bases at V and 3 bases at J, with 19 bases in the middle. CDR3 size: 17 residues. Germline CDR1 SGHRS, CDR2 YFSETQ. The CDR3 nucleotides are TGCGCCAGCAGCCTCTCCCCCCAGGGAGTCGACACCGGGGAGCTGTTTTTT. It encodes CASSLSPQGVDTGELFF.

The J gene is TRBJ2-1, the V gene TRBV14; D is perhaps TRBD2 (6 bases). Trimming pared 1 base from V and 8 bases from J, leaving 9 bases between. Per germline, CDR1 SGHDN and CDR2 FVKESK. The CDR3 consists of 13 residues. The CDR3 DNA sequence: TGTGCCAGCAGCCAAGCAACGGGGGATGAGCAGTTCTTC. This translates into CASSQATGDEQFF.

V gene TRBV18 combines with J gene TRBJ2-7; D gene ambiguous. With 5 bases removed from V and 0 bases from J, the gap between germline ends came to 2 bases. Per the germline V gene, CDR1 is KGHSH and CDR2 is LQKENI. The CDR3 consists of 11 residues. CDR3 amino acids: CASSNSYEQYF. The CDR3 bases are TGTGCCAGCTCAAACTCCTACGAGCAGTACTTC. Combining the CDR3 with reference TRBV18 and TRBJ2-7 gives the whole variable domain NAGVMQNPRHLVRRRGQEARLRCSPMKGHSHVYWYRQLPEEGLKFMVYLQKENIIDESGMPKERFSAEFPKEGPSILRIQQVVRGDSAAYFCASSNSYEQYFGPGTRLTVT.

This chain links TRBV29-1 with TRBJ2-2; TRBD2 might be the D (6 bases). V was pared by 7 bases and J by 2 bases, with 14 bases between. The CDR3 length is 14 residues. From germline, CDR1 is SQVTM and CDR2 ANQGSEA. CDR3 sequence reads: CSGRDSGNTGELFF. DNA for the CDR3: TGCAGCGGGAGGGATAGCGGTAACACCGGGGAGCTGTTTTTT.

The chain couples TRBV6-5 to TRBJ1-5; D not resolved. Trimming stripped 0 bases from V and 2 bases from J, with 8 bases between. Germline V gene sequence: CDR1 MNHEY, CDR2 SVGAGI. The CDR3 totals 15 residues. CDR3 residues: CASSYSNGGNQPQHF. In DNA form, the CDR3 reads TGTGCCAGCAGTTACTCGAACGGAGGCAATCAGCCCCAGCATTTT.

This chain connects TRBV11-2 to TRBJ2-7; D is undetermined. The CDR3 contains 14 residues. V was shortened by 1 base and J by 1 base, with 8 bases between the two germline ends. In germline, CDR1 is SGHAT, CDR2 FQNNGV. CDR3 sequence reads: CASSLAHGSYEQYF. The CDR3 bases are TGTGCCAGCAGCTTAGCCCACGGGTCCTACGAGCAGTACTTC.

The chain has TRBV5-1 and TRBJ1-1; unclear D gene. The V gene lost 1 base and the J gene lost 1 base, with 8 bases spanning the gap. This CDR3 comprises 14 residues. The germline V gene has CDR1 SGHRS and CDR2 YFSETQ. The CDR3 nucleotides are TGCGCCAGCAGCTTGCCAGAGGGGAACACTGAAGCTTTCTTT. As protein: CASSLPEGNTEAFF.

The chain carries TRBV2 and TRBJ2-3; D possibly corresponds to TRBD1 (5 bases). CDR1 and CDR2 (germline): SNHLY, FYNNEI. Trimming cost V 7 bases and J 0 bases, with 11 bases left between them. CDR3 size: 14 residues. DNA for the CDR3: TGTGCCAGCACCGAGACAGACAGCACAGATACGCAGTATTTT. As protein: CASTETDSTDTQYF.

The rearrangement uses TRBV5-1 and TRBJ2-7; TRBD1 is a possible D gene (6 bases). V lost 0 bases and J lost 1, with 26 bases in between. CDR3 size: 20 residues. Germline CDR1 SGHRS, CDR2 YFSETQ. The CDR3 DNA reads as TGCGCCAGCAGCTTGGGGGCCCCGAGGGGGATAGGCGACGAGTCCTACGAGCAGTACTTC. This translates into CASSLGAPRGIGDESYEQYF.

The gene calls are TRBV15 and TRBJ2-3; 8 bases map to TRBD1. The CDR3 has 15 amino acids. V trimming: 2 bases; J trimming: 4 bases; junction bases outside the gene matches: 5. Germline V gene data show CDR1 as LNHNV and CDR2 as YYDKDF (reference sequence). DNA for the CDR3: TGTGCCACCAGCAGACCGGGACAGGCAGCAGATACGCAGTATTTT. As protein: CATSRPGQAADTQYF.

This clone came up a few times. This chain joins TRBV30 and TRBJ2-7; D is possibly TRBD2 (5 bases). Trimming cost V 2 bases and J 5 bases, with 13 bases left between them. Germline V gives CDR1 GTSNPN, CDR2 SVGIG (reference sequence). The length of the CDR3 is 13 residues. The CDR3 bases are TGTGCCTGGAGTTTCACTAGTTTGAACGAGCAGTACTTC. Its protein product is CAWSFTSLNEQYF.

The V and J genes are TRBV7-2 and TRBJ2-5; D perhaps matches TRBD1 (6 bases). Germline V gene sequence: CDR1 SGHTA, CDR2 FQGNSA. V lost 5 bases and J lost 3, with 13 bases in between. This CDR3 comprises 14 residues. CDR3 bases: TGTGCCAGCAGCCTCAACCAGGGGAAAGAGACCCAGTACTTC. This sequence encodes CASSLNQGKETQYF. The whole variable domain, filled in from reference TRBV7-2 and TRBJ2-5, reads GAGVSQSPSNKVTEKGKDVELRCDPISGHTALYWYRQSLGQGLEFLIYFQGNSAPDKSGLPSDRFSAERTGGSVSTLTIQRTQQEDSAVYLCASSLNQGKETQYFGPGTRLLVL.

V and J are TRBV19 and TRBJ2-4; 8 bases align to TRBD1. Germline V gives CDR1 LNHDA, CDR2 SQIVND (reference sequence). The CDR3 sequence is 15 residues long. Trimming took 5 bases from V and 3 from J; bases not matched to a gene: 6. CDR3 sequence (DNA): TGTGCCAGTAGTTTTCTTACAGGGGGCAAAAACATTCAGTACTTC. Its translation is CASSFLTGGKNIQYF. The full variable domain, rest sourced from reference TRBV19 and TRBJ2-4, is DGGITQSPKYLFRKEGQNVTLSCEQNLNHDAMYWYRQDPGQGLRLIYYSQIVNDFQKGDIAEGYSVSREKKESFPLTVTSAQKNPTAFYLCASSFLTGGKNIQYFGAGTRLSVL.

This chain uses TRBV6-1 with TRBJ2-3, with TRBD2 matching over 8 bases. The V gene's germline CDR1 is MNHNS and CDR2 SASEGT. The V gene end was trimmed by 5 bases and the J gene end by 3 bases; junction bases not matched to a gene: 4. The CDR3 covers 14 residues. CDR3 protein: CASSTSGGTDTQYF. In DNA form, the CDR3 reads TGTGCCAGCAGTACGAGCGGGGGAACAGATACGCAGTATTTT.

The genes are TRBV21-1 and TRBJ1-5. TRBV21-1 is a pseudogene segment. This CDR3 spans 18 amino acids. The CDR3 is CASSFRDGVDYSNQPQHF. CDR3 DNA sequence: TGTGCCAGCAGCTTCCGGGACGGAGTTGATTATAGCAATCAGCCCCAGCATTTT.

The chain recombines TRBV5-1 with TRBJ2-2, with D perhaps matching TRBD1 or TRBD2 (6 bases each). Germline V gene data show CDR1 as SGHRS and CDR2 as YFSETQ. V was cut by 2 bases and J by 1 base, with 9 bases left in between. CDR3 length equals 15 residues. The CDR3 spells CASSFGGRNTGELFF. CDR3 bases: TGCGCCAGCAGCTTTGGGGGGCGGAACACCGGGGAGCTGTTTTTT.

The chain carries TRBV6-1 and TRBJ2-7; TRBD2 matches 7 bases. The CDR3 extends over 15 amino acids. Looked up from germline, CDR1 is MNHNS and CDR2 is SASEGT. With V trimmed by 3 bases and J by 3 bases, 8 bases remained unmatched. CDR3 amino acids: CASSEAGTGGYEQYF. In DNA, the CDR3 is TGTGCCAGCAGTGAGGCCGGGACGGGGGGCTACGAGCAGTACTTC.

The V gene is TRBV19, the J gene TRBJ1-1; a weak D match, TRBD1 (5 bases). Germline CDR1 and CDR2: LNHDA and SQIVND (reference sequence). The CDR3 is made up of 14 amino acids. The V end lost 5 bases, the J end lost 1 base, and 11 bases lay between the germline ends. CDR3 protein: CASSATTGNTEAFF. CDR3 DNA sequence: TGTGCCAGTAGTGCAACCACAGGGAACACTGAAGCTTTCTTT.

The V call is TRBV7-2, the J call TRBJ2-5; maybe TRBD2 (7 bases). This CDR3 comprises 15 residues. V was shortened by 5 bases and J by 3 bases, with 16 bases between the two germline ends. The V gene's germline CDR1 is SGHTA and CDR2 FQGNSA. CDR3 DNA: TGTGCCAGCAGCACACGAGGGGGGGGCGAAGAGACCCAGTACTTC. Translating gives CASSTRGGGEETQYF. The full variable domain, completed using reference TRBV7-2 and TRBJ2-5, is GAGVSQSPSNKVTEKGKDVELRCDPISGHTALYWYRQSLGQGLEFLIYFQGNSAPDKSGLPSDRFSAERTGGSVSTLTIQRTQQEDSAVYLCASSTRGGGEETQYFGPGTRLLVL.

The rearrangement joins TRBV6-1 to TRBJ1-6; D call uncertain. V was clipped by 4 bases and J by 5 bases, with 12 bases between them. This CDR3 has 15 residues. The V gene's germline CDR1 is MNHNS and CDR2 SASEGT. The CDR3 DNA reads TGTGCCAGCAGTGCCTGGACGGATAATAATTCACCCCTCCACTTT. Protein: CASSAWTDNNSPLHF.

The chain has TRBV11-3 and TRBJ2-5; the D gene is possibly TRBD2 (6 bases). V lost 4 bases to trimming and J lost 11 bases, with 26 bases between them. Germline V lookup: CDR1 SGHNT, CDR2 YENEEA. This CDR3 has 16 residues. CDR3 region: CASSWGLLRLGGWQYF. The CDR3 nucleotides read TGTGCCAGCAGCTGGGGACTCCTACGTCTAGGTGGTTGGCAGTACTTC.

The chain uses TRBV7-2 and TRBJ2-3; D call uncertain. The CDR3 has 15 amino acids. Trimming pared 1 base from V and 1 base from J, leaving 9 bases between. CDR1 is SGHTA and CDR2 is FQGNSA in the germline V gene. The CDR3 DNA reads as TGTGCCAGCAGCTTAGGGGTAGTAGGCACAGATACGCAGTATTTT. It translates to CASSLGVVGTDTQYF.

This clone was seen a single time. The V gene is TRBV6-5, the J gene TRBJ2-1; the match to TRBD2 covers 8 bases. The CDR3 length is 15 residues. Germline CDR1 and CDR2: MNHEY and SVGAGI. J lost 9 bases, V lost 5 bases, and 12 bases had no gene match. Written as DNA, the CDR3 is TGTGCCAGCAGTACCAGCGGGAGCCTTTCGCTTGAGCAGTTCTTC. Translated: CASSTSGSLSLEQFF.

The chain employs TRBV7-9 and TRBJ1-5; D is uncertain. V dropped 4 bases and J dropped 7 bases, with 8 bases sitting between them. Germline V gene lookup returns CDR1 SEHNR and CDR2 FQNEAQ (reference sequence). The CDR3 sequence is 12 residues long. CDR3 in DNA: TGTGCCAGCAGCTCGGGTGGCCAGCCCCAGCATTTT. Its translation: CASSSGGQPQHF.

This chain connects TRBV27 to TRBJ1-6; D uncertain. Trimming stripped 5 bases from V and 8 bases from J, with 19 bases between. CDR1 MNHEY and CDR2 SMNVEV come from the germline V gene (reference sequence). CDR3 length: 16 residues. The chain's CDR3 is CASSPPTSPGHSPLHF. CDR3 sequence (DNA): TGTGCCAGCAGTCCCCCAACGTCCCCCGGTCATTCACCCCTCCACTTT.

V is TRBV30 and J is TRBJ1-4, with 8 bases that match TRBD1. The CDR3 totals 14 residues. The V and J ends lost 1 base and 7 bases, in that order; junction bases with no gene match: 5. Germline V gene data show CDR1 as GTSNPN and CDR2 as SVGIG (reference sequence). The CDR3 nucleotides read TGTGCCTGGAGTGCAGGCCAGGGGGCTGAAAAACTGTTTTTT. It specifies CAWSAGQGAEKLFF.

The gene calls are TRBV7-8 and TRBJ2-1, with D perhaps matching TRBD2 (6 bases). The CDR3 is 13 amino acids. The V end was cut by 2 bases, the J end by 14 bases, with 16 bases between. Germline V CDR1 and CDR2: SGHVS, FQNEAQ. In nucleotides, the CDR3 is TGTGCCAGCAGCTTAATACTAGCCGCAGCTGAGTTCTTC. It encodes CASSLILAAAEFF.